A single T cell receptor beta chain is shown here with its context. V dropped 1 base and J dropped 9 bases, with 18 bases sitting between them. Germline CDR1 and CDR2: LGHDT and YNNKEL (reference sequence). This CDR3 is 15 amino acids long. This sample is part of a study of control samples from healthy donors and cancer patients. Profiling relied on immunoSEQ multiplex PCR, and the TCRdb table lists in-frame clones only, not all of them. The table includes some 94,000 clones, approximately 86% detected once. The chain couples TRBV3-1 (or the pseudogene TRBV3-2) to TRBJ2-5, with D unresolved. The sequenced sample was blood. This receptor was taken from a woman aged 50 to 60 in good health. The chain's CDR3 is CASSQGIGPSAAQYF. For the CDR3, the DNA is TGTGCCAGCAGCCAAGGAATTGGCCCCTCCGCGGCCCAGTACTTC.